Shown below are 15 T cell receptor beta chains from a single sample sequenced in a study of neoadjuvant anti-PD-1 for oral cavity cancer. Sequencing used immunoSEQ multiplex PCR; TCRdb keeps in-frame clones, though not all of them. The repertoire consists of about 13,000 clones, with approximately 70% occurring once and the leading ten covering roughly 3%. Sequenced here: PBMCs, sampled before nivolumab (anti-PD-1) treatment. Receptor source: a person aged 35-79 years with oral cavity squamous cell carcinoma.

The DNA for the CDR3 is TGCGCCAGCACCGCACGAATGGGACTCAGCTCCTACGAGCAGTACTTC. It translates to CASTARMGLSSYEQYF. The chain employs TRBV10-2 and TRBJ2-7, with D possibly being TRBD2 (6 bases). This CDR3 has 16 residues. V lost 7 bases and J 0 bases, leaving 19 bases between the germline ends. CDR1 and CDR2 from the germline V gene are WSHSY and SAAADI.

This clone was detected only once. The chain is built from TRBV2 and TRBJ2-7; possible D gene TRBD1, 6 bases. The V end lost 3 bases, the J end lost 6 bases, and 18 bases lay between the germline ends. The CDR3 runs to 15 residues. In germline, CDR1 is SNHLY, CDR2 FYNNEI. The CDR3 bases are TGTGCCAGCAGTGAGGCGTTGGGGGCATCGGGCGAGCAGTACTTC. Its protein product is CASSEALGASGEQYF.

CDR3 sequence: CASSVGGQLNQPQHF. CDR3 DNA: TGTGCCAGCAGCGTAGGGGGGCAGCTCAATCAGCCCCAGCATTTT. This sequence joins TRBV9 and TRBJ1-5, with D possibly matching TRBD1 (6 bases). V shed 0 bases and J shed 3 bases, with 10 bases lying between them. CDR3 length: 15 amino acids. The germline V gene encodes CDR1 SGDLS and CDR2 YYNGEE. Using reference TRBV9 and TRBJ1-5 for the parts outside the CDR3, the full variable domain is DSGVTQTPKHLITATGQRVTLRCSPRSGDLSVYWYQQSLDQGLQFLIQYYNGEERAKGNILERFSAQQFPDLHSELNLSSLELGDSALYFCASSVGGQLNQPQHFGDGTRLSIL.

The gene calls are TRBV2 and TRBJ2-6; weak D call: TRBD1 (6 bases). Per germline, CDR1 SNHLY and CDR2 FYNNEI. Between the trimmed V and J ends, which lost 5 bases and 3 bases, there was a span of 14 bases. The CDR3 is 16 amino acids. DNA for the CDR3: TGTGCCAGCAGTCTCAGGGGCGCGGATGGGGCCAACGTCCTGACTTTC. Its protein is CASSLRGADGANVLTF.

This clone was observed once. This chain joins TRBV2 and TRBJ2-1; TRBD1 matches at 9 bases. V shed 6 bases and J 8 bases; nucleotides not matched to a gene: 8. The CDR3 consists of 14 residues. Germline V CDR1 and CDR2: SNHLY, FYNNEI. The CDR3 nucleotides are TGTGCCAGCAGCCCGGGACAGGGTTTCGATGAGCAGTTCTTC. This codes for CASSPGQGFDEQFF.

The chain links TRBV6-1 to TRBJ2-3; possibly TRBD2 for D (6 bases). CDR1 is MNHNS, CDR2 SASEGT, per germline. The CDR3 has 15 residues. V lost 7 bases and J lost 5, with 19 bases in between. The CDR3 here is CASTRAGFKGDTQYF. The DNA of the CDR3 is TGTGCCAGCACTAGGGCGGGGTTTAAAGGAGATACGCAGTATTTT.

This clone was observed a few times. CDR3 in DNA: TGTGCCAGCAGCCTTCAAGCCGGACAGGAGCAGTTCTTC. Its protein is CASSLQAGQEQFF. The chain has TRBV14 and TRBJ2-1; D perhaps matches TRBD1 (6 bases). This CDR3 has 13 residues. Trimming cost V 4 bases and J 10 bases, with 14 bases left between them. CDR1 and CDR2 from the germline V gene are SGHDN and FVKESK. The full variable domain, rest sourced from reference TRBV14 and TRBJ2-1, is EAGVTQFPSHSVIEKGQTVTLRCDPISGHDNLYWYRRVMGKEIKFLLHFVKESKQDESGMPNNRFLAERTGGTYSTLKVQPAELEDSGVYFCASSLQAGQEQFFGPGTRLTVL.

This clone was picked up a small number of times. The CDR3 coding sequence is TGTGCCAGCAGCTTGGCGGCGAACTATGGCTACACCTTC. It encodes CASSLAANYGYTF. V gene TRBV5-5 combines with J gene TRBJ1-2; D remains unclear. The length of the CDR3 is 13 residues. CDR1 and CDR2 (germline): SGHKS, YYEKEE (reference sequence). V was shortened by 0 bases and J by 2 bases, with 5 bases between the two germline ends.

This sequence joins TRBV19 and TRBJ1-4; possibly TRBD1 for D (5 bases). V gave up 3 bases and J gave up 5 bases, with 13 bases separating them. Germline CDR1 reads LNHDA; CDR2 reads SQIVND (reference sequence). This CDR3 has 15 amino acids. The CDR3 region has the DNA TGTGCCAGTAGTATGGGAGGGGCATCCAATGAAAAACTGTTTTTT. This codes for CASSMGGASNEKLFF.

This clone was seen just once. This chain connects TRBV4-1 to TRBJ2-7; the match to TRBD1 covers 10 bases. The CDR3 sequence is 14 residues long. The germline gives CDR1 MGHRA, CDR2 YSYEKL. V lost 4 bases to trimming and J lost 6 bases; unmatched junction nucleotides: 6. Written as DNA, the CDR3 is TGCGCCAGCAGCCGTCCGGGACAGGGGACCGAGCAGTACTTC. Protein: CASSRPGQGTEQYF.

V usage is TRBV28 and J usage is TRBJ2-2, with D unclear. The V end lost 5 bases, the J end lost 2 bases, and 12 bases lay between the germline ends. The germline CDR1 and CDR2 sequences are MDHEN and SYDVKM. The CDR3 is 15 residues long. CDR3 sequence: CASSPALGNTGELFF. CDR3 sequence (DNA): TGTGCCAGCAGTCCCGCGCTGGGTAACACCGGGGAGCTGTTTTTT.

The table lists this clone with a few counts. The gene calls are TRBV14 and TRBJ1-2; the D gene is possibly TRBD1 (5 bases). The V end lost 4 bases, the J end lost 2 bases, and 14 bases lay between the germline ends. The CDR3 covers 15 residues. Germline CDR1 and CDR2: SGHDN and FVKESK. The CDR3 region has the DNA TGTGCCAGCAGCCCAAGTGGGGGTTCGAACTATGGCTACACCTTC. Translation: CASSPSGGSNYGYTF.

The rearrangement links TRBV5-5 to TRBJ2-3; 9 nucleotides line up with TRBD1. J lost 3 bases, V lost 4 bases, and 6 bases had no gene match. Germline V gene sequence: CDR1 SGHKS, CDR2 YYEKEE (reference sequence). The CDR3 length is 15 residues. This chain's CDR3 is CASSPGQGLTDTQYF. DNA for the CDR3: TGTGCCAGCAGCCCAGGACAGGGGTTAACAGATACGCAGTATTTT.

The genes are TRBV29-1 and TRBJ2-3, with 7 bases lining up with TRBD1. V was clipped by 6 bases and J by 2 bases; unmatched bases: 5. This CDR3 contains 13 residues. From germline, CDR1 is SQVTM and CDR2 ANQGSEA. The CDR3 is CSVSGQNTDTQYF. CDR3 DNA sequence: TGCAGCGTATCGGGACAGAACACAGATACGCAGTATTTT.

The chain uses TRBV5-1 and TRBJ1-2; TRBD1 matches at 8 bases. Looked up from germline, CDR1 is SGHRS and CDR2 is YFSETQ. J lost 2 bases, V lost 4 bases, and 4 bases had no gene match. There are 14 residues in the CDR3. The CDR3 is CASSRGQVNYGYTF. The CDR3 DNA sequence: TGCGCCAGCAGCCGGGGACAGGTCAACTATGGCTACACCTTC.